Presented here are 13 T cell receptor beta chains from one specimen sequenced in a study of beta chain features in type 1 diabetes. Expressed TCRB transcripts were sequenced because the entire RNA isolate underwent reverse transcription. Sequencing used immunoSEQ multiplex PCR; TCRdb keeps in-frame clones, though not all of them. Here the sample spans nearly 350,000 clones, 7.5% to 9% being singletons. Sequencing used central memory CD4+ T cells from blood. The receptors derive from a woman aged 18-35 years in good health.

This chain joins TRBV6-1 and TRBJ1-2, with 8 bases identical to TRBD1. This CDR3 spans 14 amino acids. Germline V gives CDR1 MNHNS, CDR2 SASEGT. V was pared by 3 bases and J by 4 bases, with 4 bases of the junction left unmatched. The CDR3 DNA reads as TGTGCCAGCAGTGACAGGGGGCAGAGCTATGGCTACACCTTC. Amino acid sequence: CASSDRGQSYGYTF.

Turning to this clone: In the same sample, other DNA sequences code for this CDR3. The CDR3 DNA follows: TGTGCCAGCAGCCCGGGACAGCCACAAAATGAGCAGTTCTTC. It specifies CASSPGQPQNEQFF. This sequence joins TRBV7-9 and TRBJ2-1, with 7 bases aligning to TRBD1. The CDR3 loop spans 14 amino acids. Germline-derived CDR1 and CDR2 are SEHNR and FQNEAQ (reference sequence). V trimming: 5 bases; J trimming: 7 bases; junction bases outside the gene matches: 8.

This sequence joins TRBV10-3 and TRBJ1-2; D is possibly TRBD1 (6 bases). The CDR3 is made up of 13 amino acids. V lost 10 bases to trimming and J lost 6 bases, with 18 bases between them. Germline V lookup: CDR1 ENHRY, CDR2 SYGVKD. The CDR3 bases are TGTGCCACCGACGGGGGGCAAGGGAATGGCTACACCTTC. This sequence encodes CATDGGQGNGYTF.

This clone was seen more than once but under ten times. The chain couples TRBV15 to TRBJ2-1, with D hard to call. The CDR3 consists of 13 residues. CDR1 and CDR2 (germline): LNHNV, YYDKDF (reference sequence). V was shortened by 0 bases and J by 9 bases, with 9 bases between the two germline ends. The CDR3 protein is CATSRDQTSEQFF. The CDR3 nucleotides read TGTGCCACCAGCAGAGATCAAACGAGTGAGCAGTTCTTC.

The CDR3 coding sequence is TGTGCCAGCAGGGCCGGGACTAGCGGGCCCCCTAGGCAGTACTTC. Encoded protein: CASRAGTSGPPRQYF. This chain joins TRBV27 and TRBJ2-7, with 12 bases identical to TRBD2. There are 15 residues in the CDR3. Germline V gene data show CDR1 as MNHEY and CDR2 as SMNVEV (reference sequence). V shed 6 bases and J 9 bases; nucleotides not matched to a gene: 12.

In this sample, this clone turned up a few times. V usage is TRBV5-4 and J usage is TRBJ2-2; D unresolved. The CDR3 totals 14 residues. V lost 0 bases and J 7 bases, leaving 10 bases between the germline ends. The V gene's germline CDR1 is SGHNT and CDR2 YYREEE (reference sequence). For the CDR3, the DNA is TGTGCCAGCAGCTTGGATACGTGGAGCGGGGAGCTGTTTTTT. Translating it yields CASSLDTWSGELFF.

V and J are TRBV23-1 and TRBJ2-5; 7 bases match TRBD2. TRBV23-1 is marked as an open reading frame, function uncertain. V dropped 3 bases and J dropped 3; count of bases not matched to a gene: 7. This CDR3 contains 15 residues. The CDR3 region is CASSHPPSGEETQYF. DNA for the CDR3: TGCGCCAGCAGTCACCCTCCTAGCGGCGAAGAGACCCAGTACTTC.

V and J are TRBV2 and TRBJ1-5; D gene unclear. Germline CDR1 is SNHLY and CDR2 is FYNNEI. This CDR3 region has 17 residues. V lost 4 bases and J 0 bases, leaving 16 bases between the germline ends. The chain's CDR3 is CASSGEISRYSNQPQHF. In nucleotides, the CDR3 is TGTGCCAGCAGTGGAGAGATTTCGAGGTATAGCAATCAGCCCCAGCATTTT. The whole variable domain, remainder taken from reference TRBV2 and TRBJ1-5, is EPEVTQTPSHQVTQMGQEVILRCVPISNHLYFYWYRQILGQKVEFLVSFYNNEISEKSEIFDDQFSVERPDGSNFTLKIRSTKLEDSAMYFCASSGEISRYSNQPQHFGDGTRLSIL.

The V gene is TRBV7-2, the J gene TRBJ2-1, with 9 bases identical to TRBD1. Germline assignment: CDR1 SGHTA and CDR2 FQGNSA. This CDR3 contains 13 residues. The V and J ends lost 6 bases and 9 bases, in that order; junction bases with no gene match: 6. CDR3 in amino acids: CASSRDRASEQFF. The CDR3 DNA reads TGTGCCAGCAGTCGGGACAGGGCTTCTGAGCAGTTCTTC.

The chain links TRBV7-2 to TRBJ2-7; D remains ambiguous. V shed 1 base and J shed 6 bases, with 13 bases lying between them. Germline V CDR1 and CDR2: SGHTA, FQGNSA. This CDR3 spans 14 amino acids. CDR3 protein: CASSLVLGRSEQYF. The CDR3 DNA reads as TGTGCCAGCAGCTTAGTTCTGGGAAGAAGCGAGCAGTACTTC.

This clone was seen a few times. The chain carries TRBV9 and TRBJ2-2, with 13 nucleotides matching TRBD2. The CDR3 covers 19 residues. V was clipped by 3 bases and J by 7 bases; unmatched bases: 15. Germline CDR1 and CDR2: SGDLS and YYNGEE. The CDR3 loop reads CASSGGAGLAGVPGGELFF. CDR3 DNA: TGTGCCAGCAGCGGAGGGGCCGGACTAGCGGGAGTCCCGGGCGGGGAGCTGTTTTTT.

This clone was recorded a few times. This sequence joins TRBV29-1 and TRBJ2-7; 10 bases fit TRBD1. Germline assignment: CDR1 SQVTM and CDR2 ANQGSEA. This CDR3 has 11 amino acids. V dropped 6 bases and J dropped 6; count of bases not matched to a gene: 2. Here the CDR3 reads CSVRQGAEQYF. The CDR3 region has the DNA TGCAGCGTGAGACAGGGGGCCGAGCAGTACTTC.

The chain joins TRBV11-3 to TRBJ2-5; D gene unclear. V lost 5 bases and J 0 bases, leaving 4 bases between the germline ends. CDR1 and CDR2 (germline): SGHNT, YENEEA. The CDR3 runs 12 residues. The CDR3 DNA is TGTGCCAGCAGCCGGTACCAAGAGACCCAGTACTTC. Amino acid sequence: CASSRYQETQYF.